The T cell receptor beta chain under discussion was sequenced for a study of T cell responses to AZD1222 COVID-19 vaccine. The study's findings and limits: In all cases, repertoires were sampled only after the peak T cell response. Baseline seropositivity characterized only six AZD1222 recipients. White British people made up most donors, females outnumbered males, and clonal diversity was possibly underestimated.

Using immunoSEQ multiplex PCR, the repertoire was profiled, and TCRdb retains in-frame clones only, with some absent. The sample has about 83,000 clones, 75% to 95% seen once; the top ten hold 4.5% to 5.5%. For this clone: The antigen remains unidentified.

The CDR3 has 14 residues. The germline V gene has CDR1 SGHTA and CDR2 FQGNSA. V gave up 2 bases and J gave up 5 bases, with 9 bases separating them. The V and J genes are TRBV7-2 and TRBJ1-4; D not certain. Sequenced here: peripheral blood, sampled on day 0 of MenACWY control vaccination. The sequence derives from an adult in good health. The CDR3 DNA sequence: TGTGCCAGCAGCTTACGGACGGAAAATGAAAAACTGTTTTTT. It encodes CASSLRTENEKLFF.